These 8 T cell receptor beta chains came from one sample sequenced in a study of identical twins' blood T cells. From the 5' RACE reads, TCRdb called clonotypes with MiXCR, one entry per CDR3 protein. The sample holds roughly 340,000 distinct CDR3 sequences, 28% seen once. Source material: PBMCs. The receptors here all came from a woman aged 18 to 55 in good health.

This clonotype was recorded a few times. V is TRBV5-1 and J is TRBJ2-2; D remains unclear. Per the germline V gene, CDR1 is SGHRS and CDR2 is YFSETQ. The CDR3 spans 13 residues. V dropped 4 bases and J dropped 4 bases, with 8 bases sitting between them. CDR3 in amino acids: CASSMDGTGELFF. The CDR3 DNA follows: TGCGCCAGCAGCATGGACGGCACCGGGGAGCTGTTTTTT.

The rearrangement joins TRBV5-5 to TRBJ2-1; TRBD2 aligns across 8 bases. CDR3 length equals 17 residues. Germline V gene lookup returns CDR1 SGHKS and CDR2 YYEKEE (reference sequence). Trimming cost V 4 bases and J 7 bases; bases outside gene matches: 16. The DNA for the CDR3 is TGTGCCAGCAGCCGAGAGGCACTAGCGGCAGGTGTTAATGAGCAGTTCTTC. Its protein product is CASSREALAAGVNEQFF.

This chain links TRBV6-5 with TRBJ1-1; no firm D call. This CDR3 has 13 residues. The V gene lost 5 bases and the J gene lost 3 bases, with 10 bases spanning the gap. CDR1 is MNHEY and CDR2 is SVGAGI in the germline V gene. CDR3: CASSPNKDTEAFF. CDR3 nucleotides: TGTGCCAGCAGTCCTAATAAAGACACTGAAGCTTTCTTT.

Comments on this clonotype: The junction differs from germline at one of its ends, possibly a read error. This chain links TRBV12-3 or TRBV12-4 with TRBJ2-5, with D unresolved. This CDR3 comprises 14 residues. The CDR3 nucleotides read TGTGCCAGCAGTTTTAGAGGTAGCCAAGGGACCCAGTACTTC. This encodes CASSFRGSQGTQYF.

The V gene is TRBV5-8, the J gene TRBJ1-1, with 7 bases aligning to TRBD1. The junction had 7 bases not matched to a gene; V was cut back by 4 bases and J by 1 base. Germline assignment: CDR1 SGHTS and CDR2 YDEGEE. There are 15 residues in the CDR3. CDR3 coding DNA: TGTGCCAGCAGCGACTTACAGGGGACGAACACTGAAGCTTTCTTT. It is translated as CASSDLQGTNTEAFF. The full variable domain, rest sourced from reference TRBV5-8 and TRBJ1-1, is EAGVTQSPTHLIKTRGQQATLRCSPISGHTSVYWYQQALGLGLQFLLWYDEGEERNRGNFPPRFSGRQFPNYSSELNVNALELEDSALYLCASSDLQGTNTEAFFGQGTRLTVV.

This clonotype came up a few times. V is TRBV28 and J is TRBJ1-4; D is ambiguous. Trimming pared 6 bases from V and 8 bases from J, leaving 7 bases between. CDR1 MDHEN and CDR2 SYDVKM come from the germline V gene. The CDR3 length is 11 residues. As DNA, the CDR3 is TGTGCCAGCAGAAATTACGAAAAACTGTTTTTT. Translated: CASRNYEKLFF. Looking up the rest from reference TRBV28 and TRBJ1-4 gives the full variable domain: DVKVTQSSRYLVKRTGEKVFLECVQDMDHENMFWYRQDPGLGLRLIYFSYDVKMKEKGDIPEGYSVSREKKERFSLILESASTNQTSMYLCASRNYEKLFFGSGTQLSVL.

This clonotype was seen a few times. In DNA, the CDR3 is TGCAGTGCTAGAATAAACTACGAGCAGTACTTC. Protein sequence: CSARINYEQYF. This chain connects TRBV20-1 to TRBJ2-7; D is undetermined. V lost 2 bases and J lost 3, with 5 bases in between. The germline gives CDR1 DFQATT, CDR2 SNEGSKA (reference sequence). This CDR3 contains 11 residues.

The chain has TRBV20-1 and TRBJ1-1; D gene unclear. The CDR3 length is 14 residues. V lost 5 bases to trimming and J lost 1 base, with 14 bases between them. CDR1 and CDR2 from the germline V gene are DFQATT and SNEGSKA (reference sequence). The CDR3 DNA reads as TGCAGTGCTTCACAGACAACGGGGAACACTGAAGCTTTCTTT. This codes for CSASQTTGNTEAFF.